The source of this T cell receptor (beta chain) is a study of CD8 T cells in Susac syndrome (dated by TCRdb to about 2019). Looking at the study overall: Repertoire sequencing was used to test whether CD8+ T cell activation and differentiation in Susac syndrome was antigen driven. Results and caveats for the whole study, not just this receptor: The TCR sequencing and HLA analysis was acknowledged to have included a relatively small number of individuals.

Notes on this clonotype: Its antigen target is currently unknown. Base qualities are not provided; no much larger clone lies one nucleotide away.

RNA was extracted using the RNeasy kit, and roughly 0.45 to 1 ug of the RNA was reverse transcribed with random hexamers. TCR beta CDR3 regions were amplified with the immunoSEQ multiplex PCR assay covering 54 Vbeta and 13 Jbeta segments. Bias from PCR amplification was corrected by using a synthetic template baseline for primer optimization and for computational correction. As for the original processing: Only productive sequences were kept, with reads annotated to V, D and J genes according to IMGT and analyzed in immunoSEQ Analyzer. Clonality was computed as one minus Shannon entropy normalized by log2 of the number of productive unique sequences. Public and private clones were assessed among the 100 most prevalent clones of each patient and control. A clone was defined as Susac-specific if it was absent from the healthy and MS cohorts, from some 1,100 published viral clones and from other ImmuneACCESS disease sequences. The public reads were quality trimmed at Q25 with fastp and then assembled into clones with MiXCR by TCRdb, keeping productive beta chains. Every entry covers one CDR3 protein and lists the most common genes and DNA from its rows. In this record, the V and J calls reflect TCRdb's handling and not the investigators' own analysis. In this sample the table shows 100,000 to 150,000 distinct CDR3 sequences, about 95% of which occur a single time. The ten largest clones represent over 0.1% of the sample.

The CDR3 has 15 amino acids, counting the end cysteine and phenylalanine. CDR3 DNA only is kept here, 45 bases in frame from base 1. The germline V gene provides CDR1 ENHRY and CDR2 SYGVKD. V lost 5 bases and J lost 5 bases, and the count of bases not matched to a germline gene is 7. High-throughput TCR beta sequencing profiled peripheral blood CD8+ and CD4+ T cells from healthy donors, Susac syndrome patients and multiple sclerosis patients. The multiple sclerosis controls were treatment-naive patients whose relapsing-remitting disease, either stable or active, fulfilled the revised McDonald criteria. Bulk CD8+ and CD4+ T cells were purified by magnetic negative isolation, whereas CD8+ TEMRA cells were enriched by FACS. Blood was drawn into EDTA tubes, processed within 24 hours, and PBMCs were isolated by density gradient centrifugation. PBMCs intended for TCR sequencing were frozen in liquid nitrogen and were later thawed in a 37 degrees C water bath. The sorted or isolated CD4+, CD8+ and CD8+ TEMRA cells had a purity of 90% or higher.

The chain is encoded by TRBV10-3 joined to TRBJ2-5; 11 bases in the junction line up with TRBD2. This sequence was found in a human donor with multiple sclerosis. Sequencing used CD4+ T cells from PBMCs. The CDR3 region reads CAISSSGRAGETQYF. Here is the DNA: TGTGCCATCAGTAGTAGCGGGAGGGCGGGTGAGACCCAGTACTTC.